The T cell receptor (beta chain) under discussion was sequenced for a study of blood T cells in healthy people across ages. The CDR3 totals 13 residues. The germline V gene encodes CDR1 LNHDA and CDR2 SQIVND (reference sequence). V lost 7 bases to trimming and J lost 7 bases, with 13 bases between them. PCR was performed a second time for roughly 7 to 12 cycles using a sample-barcoded 5' primer and a J-beta primer mix. Each cDNA was tagged by a template-switch adaptor containing 12 random nucleotides. Each CDR3 protein is one row after TCRdb ran MiXCR on the 5' RACE reads. The sample shows some 940,000 distinct CDR3 sequences, approximately 32% of them seen only once. PBMCs numbering at least 7 million were isolated per sample. This same sample was also taken into another study, of T cells of mothers and their children.

V usage is TRBV19 and J usage is TRBJ2-2, with D perhaps TRBD1 or TRBD2 (6 bases each). Sequenced sample: blood. The clonotype comes from a woman aged 40 to 50 in good health. CDR3 protein: CASTRGQGGELFF. The CDR3 DNA is TGTGCCAGTACTCGGGGGCAAGGCGGGGAGCTGTTTTTT.